These 27 T cell receptor beta chains were all obtained from the same sample, sequenced in a study of breast tumors, draining lymph nodes, adjacent tissues. The lymph nodes were axillary draining lymph nodes from breast cancer patients. MiXCR was run by TCRdb on the multiplex PCR reads, yielding one entry per CDR3 protein. The sample lists more than 85,000 distinct CDR3 sequences, around 21% occurring once. The sequenced sample was axillary lymph node tissue. The receptors come from a female donor with breast cancer. Some clones in this sample may be carry-over from other donors' samples.

The V and J genes are TRBV12-3 or TRBV12-4 and TRBJ2-2; 9 positions agree with TRBD1. V lost 6 bases and J lost 6; bases outside the gene matches: 11. This CDR3 region has 16 residues. Here the CDR3 reads CASRWTGARRAGELFF. CDR3 nucleotides: TGTGCCAGCAGGTGGACAGGGGCTCGGAGAGCCGGGGAGCTGTTTTTT.

About this clonotype itself: Being one base from a much bigger clone, this may be a read error. The rearrangement uses TRBV14 and TRBJ2-2, with D possibly being TRBD2 (5 bases). Germline-derived CDR1 and CDR2 are SGHDN and FVKESK. The CDR3 sequence is 15 residues long. The CDR3, as DNA: TGTGCCAGCAGCCAAGATCTTCTGAACACCGGGGAGCCGTTTTTT. Amino acids: CASSQDLLNTGEPFF.

This clonotype was observed at least ten times. The rearrangement joins TRBV9 to TRBJ1-3; D is undetermined. There are 16 residues in the CDR3. The germline V and J ends were trimmed by 0 bases and 2 bases, with 12 bases remaining between them. The germline V gene has CDR1 SGDLS and CDR2 YYNGEE. The chain's CDR3 is CASSVGVWVPGNTIYF. The CDR3 DNA follows: TGTGCCAGCAGCGTAGGGGTGTGGGTTCCTGGAAACACCATATATTTT.

The V call is TRBV9, the J call TRBJ2-7, with D maybe TRBD1 (5 bases). Germline V gene data show CDR1 as SGDLS and CDR2 as YYNGEE. The CDR3 totals 15 residues. Trimming stripped 3 bases from V and 7 bases from J, with 20 bases between. CDR3 protein: CASSGGTGLPQEQYF. The CDR3 region has the DNA TGTGCCAGCAGCGGTGGAACAGGATTACCCCAGGAGCAGTACTTC.

This clonotype was detected many times. The chain recombines TRBV20-1 with TRBJ2-1; no clear D gene. Germline V gene sequence: CDR1 DFQATT, CDR2 SNEGSKA (reference sequence). CDR3 size: 14 residues. V was cut by 6 bases and J by 0 bases, with 12 bases left in between. The CDR3 DNA follows: TGCAGTGCCCCCGGCTGGAGCTCCTACAATGAGCAGTTCTTC. Translating it yields CSAPGWSSYNEQFF.

This clonotype came up many times. DNA of the CDR3: TGCGCCAGCAGCTTACTAGCGGAAGAGACCCAGTACTTC. Translated, it gives CASSLLAEETQYF. This chain uses TRBV5-1 with TRBJ2-5, with TRBD2 matching over 8 bases. CDR1 and CDR2 (germline): SGHRS, YFSETQ. J was trimmed by 3 bases and V by 2 bases; bases with no gene match: 0. This CDR3 has 13 amino acids.

This clonotype has ten or more counts. The CDR3 sequence is CASSLGTNEQFF. For the CDR3, the DNA is TGCGCCAGCAGCTTGGGTACCAATGAGCAGTTCTTC. The chain combines TRBV5-1 with TRBJ2-1; D unresolved. The V gene's germline CDR1 is SGHRS and CDR2 YFSETQ. Between the trimmed V and J ends, which lost 0 bases and 6 bases, there was a span of 4 bases. The CDR3 consists of 12 residues.

The genes are TRBV10-3 and TRBJ1-4, with 8 bases aligning to TRBD1. The CDR3 runs to 16 residues. The germline V gene encodes CDR1 ENHRY and CDR2 SYGVKD. V lost 3 bases, J lost 9 bases, and 12 bases stayed unmatched. Here the CDR3 DNA reads TGTGCCATCAGTGATGACAGGGGTGGGCTGTCACAAAAACTGTTTTTT. Translating gives CAISDDRGGLSQKLFF.

This clonotype showed up many times. This chain links TRBV5-6 with TRBJ2-7, with unresolved D. The CDR3 sequence is 13 residues long. Germline V gives CDR1 SGHDT, CDR2 YYEEEE. V lost 2 bases and J lost 2, with 8 bases in between. The CDR3 reads CASSLSVTYEQYF. The CDR3 DNA is TGTGCCAGCAGCTTATCCGTTACCTACGAGCAGTACTTC.

In this sample, this clonotype turned up many times. This chain links TRBV2 with TRBJ2-7; 8 bases agree with TRBD2. The CDR3 covers 14 residues. Germline loops: CDR1 SNHLY, CDR2 FYNNEI. Trimming cost V 6 bases and J 3 bases; bases outside gene matches: 7. CDR3 protein: CASRNPGGDYEQYF. CDR3 nucleotide sequence: TGTGCCAGCAGAAACCCGGGGGGGGACTACGAGCAGTACTTC.

To note about this clonotype: A read error is likely, as this CDR3 ends without the conserved phenylalanine or tryptophan. The V call is TRBV5-1, the J call TRBJ1-5; 7 positions agree with TRBD1. CDR3 size: 15 residues. With V trimmed by 0 bases and J by 4 bases, 4 bases remained unmatched. CDR1 and CDR2 from the germline V gene are SGHRS and YFSETQ. CDR3 bases: TGCGCCAGCAGCTTGGGGGACAGCCCGAATCAGCCCCAGCATGTT. Protein sequence: CASSLGDSPNQPQHV.

Many counts were recorded for this clonotype. V gene TRBV2 combines with J gene TRBJ2-7, with D perhaps TRBD2 (7 bases). Deletions cut 6 bases from V and 3 bases from J, with 15 bases between. The CDR3 has 14 amino acids. Germline V gene sequence: CDR1 SNHLY, CDR2 FYNNEI. CDR3 coding DNA: TGTGCCAGCAGCCTAAGAGGGGGGGTCTACGAGCAGTACTTC. Translated, it gives CASSLRGGVYEQYF.

This clonotype occurred many times. The V gene is TRBV5-1, the J gene TRBJ2-3; the match to TRBD2 covers 8 bases. From germline, CDR1 is SGHRS and CDR2 YFSETQ. Unmatched junction bases numbered 8, after V lost 3 bases and J lost 2 bases. CDR3 length: 16 residues. The CDR3 region is CASSSGGAGVTDTQYF. CDR3 coding DNA: TGCGCCAGCAGCTCGGGGGGGGCAGGGGTCACAGATACGCAGTATTTT.

With respect to this clonotype: This likely reflects a read error, since a far larger clone is one base away. The J gene is TRBJ2-2, the V gene TRBV28; D gene uncertain. V lost 6 bases and J lost 2, with 4 bases in between. The germline V gene has CDR1 MDHEN and CDR2 SYDVKM. CDR3 size: 12 residues. As DNA, the CDR3 is TGTGCCAGCAGCATTAACACCGGGGAGCTGTTTTTT. It specifies CASSINTGELFF.

This clonotype was counted at least ten times. The chain links TRBV5-1 to TRBJ1-5; 8 nucleotides align to TRBD1. Germline V gene lookup returns CDR1 SGHRS and CDR2 YFSETQ. This CDR3 has 15 residues. Trimming removed 0 bases from V and 4 bases from J; junction bases left unmatched: 3. Here the CDR3 reads CASSLGQGANQPQHF. As DNA, the CDR3 is TGCGCCAGCAGCTTGGGGCAGGGGGCAAATCAGCCCCAGCATTTT.

This clonotype was picked up many times. This chain links TRBV20-1 with TRBJ2-5; 7 nucleotides align to TRBD1. CDR1 and CDR2 from the germline V gene are DFQATT and SNEGSKA (reference sequence). The CDR3 spans 18 residues. V was pared by 5 bases and J by 2 bases, with 20 bases of the junction left unmatched. The CDR3 region is CSAPRPGQSRVIQETQYF. CDR3 bases: TGCAGTGCTCCTCGTCCGGGACAGTCACGGGTCATACAAGAGACCCAGTACTTC.

This clonotype was detected many times. The gene calls are TRBV7-9 and TRBJ1-2; 11 nucleotides line up with TRBD1. Trimming at V came to 6 bases and at J to 6 bases, leaving 12 bases not matched to a gene. Germline V gene lookup returns CDR1 SEHNR and CDR2 FQNEAQ (reference sequence). This CDR3 spans 16 amino acids. CDR3 in amino acids: CASSFNLGTGGDGYTF. The CDR3 nucleotides read TGTGCCAGCAGTTTCAACCTAGGGACAGGGGGAGATGGCTACACCTTC.

This clonotype has ten or more counts. The chain couples TRBV24-1 to TRBJ1-2, with D perhaps TRBD1 (6 bases). Germline CDR1 is KGHDR and CDR2 is SFDVKD. This CDR3 region has 11 residues. The V and J ends lost 9 bases and 4 bases respectively, with 8 bases between them. CDR3 protein: CATRDIYGYTF. The CDR3 coding sequence is TGTGCCACCCGGGACATCTATGGCTACACCTTC.

In its sample, this clonotype was seen many times. This chain connects TRBV13 to TRBJ2-7, with D unclear. This CDR3 region has 14 residues. Trimming removed 2 bases at V and 4 bases at J, with 12 bases between. From germline, CDR1 is PRHDT and CDR2 FYEKMQ (reference sequence). CDR3 sequence reads: CASSLTPYSYEQYF. Here the CDR3 DNA reads TGTGCCAGCAGCTTAACCCCTTACAGTTACGAGCAGTACTTC.

The table lists this clonotype with many counts. The J gene is TRBJ1-6, the V gene TRBV11-2, with unresolved D. CDR3 size: 13 residues. Germline V lookup: CDR1 SGHAT, CDR2 FQNNGV. V dropped 4 bases and J dropped 3 bases, with 4 bases sitting between them. CDR3 loop: CASSSDYNSPLHF. The CDR3 coding sequence is TGTGCCAGCAGCTCGGACTATAATTCACCCCTCCACTTT.

The sample holds many counts of this clonotype. The V gene is TRBV9, the J gene TRBJ2-7, with 7 bases identical to TRBD1. Germline CDR1 is SGDLS and CDR2 is YYNGEE. The junction had 9 bases not matched to a gene; V was cut back by 0 bases and J by 3 bases. This CDR3 contains 16 residues. The CDR3 here is CASSVGGRQGDYEQYF. CDR3 coding DNA: TGTGCCAGCAGCGTAGGTGGGAGACAGGGTGACTACGAGCAGTACTTC. Complete variable domain (other parts from reference TRBV9 and TRBJ2-7): DSGVTQTPKHLITATGQRVTLRCSPRSGDLSVYWYQQSLDQGLQFLIQYYNGEERAKGNILERFSAQQFPDLHSELNLSSLELGDSALYFCASSVGGRQGDYEQYFGPGTRLTVT.

Ten or more counts support this clonotype. The chain joins TRBV10-3 to TRBJ1-4; the match to TRBD1 covers 8 bases. With V trimmed by 4 bases and J by 8 bases, 6 bases remained unmatched. Germline V lookup: CDR1 ENHRY, CDR2 SYGVKD. This CDR3 is built from 14 residues. This CDR3 reads CAISGTGRNEKLFF. As DNA, the CDR3 is TGTGCCATCAGTGGGACAGGGAGGAACGAAAAACTGTTTTTT.

This clonotype was recorded at least ten times. The chain is built from TRBV5-8 and TRBJ1-5; no firm D call. Germline V gene lookup returns CDR1 SGHTS and CDR2 YDEGEE. The V end was cut by 4 bases, the J end by 0 bases, with 11 bases between. The CDR3 totals 15 residues. The CDR3 sequence is CASSLQEYSNQPQHF. In DNA, the CDR3 is TGTGCCAGCAGCCTGCAAGAGTATAGCAATCAGCCCCAGCATTTT.

This clonotype was observed at least ten times. The rearrangement links TRBV29-1 to TRBJ1-4; no clear D gene. From germline, CDR1 is SQVTM and CDR2 ANQGSEA. V lost 4 bases and J lost 5, with 11 bases in between. The CDR3 is 13 residues long. CDR3 in DNA: TGCAGCGTTGGATTTCGCGGGAATGAAAAACTGTTTTTT. This gives the protein CSVGFRGNEKLFF.

The rearrangement joins TRBV7-2 to TRBJ2-2; perhaps TRBD1 as D (5 bases). CDR1 and CDR2 (germline): SGHTA, FQGNSA. The CDR3 length is 15 residues. V gave up 8 bases and J gave up 4 bases, with 17 bases separating them. CDR3 protein: CASGPPTESTGELFF. The CDR3 bases are TGTGCCAGCGGCCCGCCGACAGAGTCCACCGGGGAGCTGTTTTTT.

This clonotype was observed many times. V gene TRBV7-3 combines with J gene TRBJ2-5; 9 nucleotides align to TRBD2. Trimming cost V 3 bases and J 5 bases; bases outside gene matches: 7. The germline gives CDR1 SGHTA, CDR2 FQGTGA. CDR3 length equals 15 residues. Here the CDR3 DNA reads TGTGCCAGCAGCTTGGGCGGGGGGGCCCTGGAGACCCAGTACTTC. Encoded protein: CASSLGGGALETQYF.

On this clonotype itself: Since a much larger clone is just one base distant, this may be a read error. The chain employs TRBV6-1 and TRBJ1-3; no clear D gene. The CDR3 spans 14 residues. In germline, CDR1 is MNHNS, CDR2 SASEGT. The DNA of the CDR3 is TGTGCCAGCAGTGAACAGACCTCTGGAAACACCACATATTTT. It is translated as CASSEQTSGNTTYF.